This section outlines one T cell receptor (beta chain) sequence together with its context. The data stem from a study of blood T cell repertoires in COVID-19. Measured with immunoSEQ multiplex PCR; TCRdb has only the in-frame clones, and not every one. Of about 100,000 clones listed, about 92% were seen once; the top ten hold over 5.5%. CDR3 length equals 13 residues. Germline values: CDR1 SQVTM, CDR2 ANQGSEA. V was cut by 4 bases and J by 2 bases, with 11 bases left in between. The V and J genes are TRBV29-1 and TRBJ2-5; D might be TRBD2 (6 bases). This clonotype was sampled from a man younger than 35 with COVID-19, enrolled during active disease. The sequenced material came from peripheral blood. The CDR3 DNA reads TGCAGCGTTGCGGGGACTCTGCAAGAGACCCAGTACTTC. Translation: CSVAGTLQETQYF.